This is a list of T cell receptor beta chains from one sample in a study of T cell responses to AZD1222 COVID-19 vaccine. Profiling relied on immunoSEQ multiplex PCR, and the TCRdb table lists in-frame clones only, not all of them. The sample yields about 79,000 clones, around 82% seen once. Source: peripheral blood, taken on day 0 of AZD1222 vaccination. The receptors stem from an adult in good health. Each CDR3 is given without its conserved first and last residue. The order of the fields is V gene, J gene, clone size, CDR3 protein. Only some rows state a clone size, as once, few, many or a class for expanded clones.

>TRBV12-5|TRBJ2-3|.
ASGSLAGFTDTQY
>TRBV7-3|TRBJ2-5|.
ASSLIGGAQETQY
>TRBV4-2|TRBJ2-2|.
ASSHEVAGISTGELF
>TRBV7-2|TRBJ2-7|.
ASSRTRDYEQY
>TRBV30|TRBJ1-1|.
AWSVLWGRAPEAF
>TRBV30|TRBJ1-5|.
AWSPRDRGNQPQH
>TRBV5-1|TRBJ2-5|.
ASSLSLALKETQY
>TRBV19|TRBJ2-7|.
ASSSREGEQY
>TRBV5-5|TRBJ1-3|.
ASSLGDLARNTIY
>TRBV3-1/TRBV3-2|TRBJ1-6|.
ASSRRHPIIHHNSPLH
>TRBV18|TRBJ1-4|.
ASSPRRGDGEKLF
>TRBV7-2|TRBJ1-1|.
ASSSGDVRTEAF
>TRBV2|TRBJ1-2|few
ASSAGTGIVHGYT
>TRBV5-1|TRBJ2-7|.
ASSLLTGHYEQY
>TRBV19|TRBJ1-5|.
ASNRGEGNQPQH
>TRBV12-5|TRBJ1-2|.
ASDFLRLMGRNYGYT
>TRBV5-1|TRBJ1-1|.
ASSYAGMNTEAF
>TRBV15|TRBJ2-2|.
ATSRFKGPGELF
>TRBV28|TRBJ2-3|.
ASSGGDRVSADTQY
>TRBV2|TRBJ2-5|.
ASSRRKLAREGETQY
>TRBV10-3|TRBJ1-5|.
AIRPGGNQPQH
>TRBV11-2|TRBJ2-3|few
ASSPPGLVTDTQY
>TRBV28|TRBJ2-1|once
ASSLLRGDTYNEQF
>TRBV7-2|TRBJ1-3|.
ASSFTWGGAGNTIY
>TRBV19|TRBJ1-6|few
ASSNRARGSPLH
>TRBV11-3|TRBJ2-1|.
ASSLTRGRAAQPYNEQF
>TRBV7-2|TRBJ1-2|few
ASSLGTEANYGYT
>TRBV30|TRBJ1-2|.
AWTKGVYGYT